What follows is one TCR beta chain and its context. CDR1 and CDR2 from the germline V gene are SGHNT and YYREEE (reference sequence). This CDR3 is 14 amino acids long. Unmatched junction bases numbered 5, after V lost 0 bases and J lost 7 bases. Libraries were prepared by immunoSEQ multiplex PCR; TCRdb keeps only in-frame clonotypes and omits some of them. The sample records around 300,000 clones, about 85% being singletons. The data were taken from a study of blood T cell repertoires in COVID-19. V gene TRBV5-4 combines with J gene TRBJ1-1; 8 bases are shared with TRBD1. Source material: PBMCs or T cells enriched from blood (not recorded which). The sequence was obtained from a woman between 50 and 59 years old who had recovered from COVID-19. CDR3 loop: CASSLGMTGVEAFF. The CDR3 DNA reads TGTGCCAGCAGCTTGGGGATGACAGGGGTTGAAGCTTTCTTT.